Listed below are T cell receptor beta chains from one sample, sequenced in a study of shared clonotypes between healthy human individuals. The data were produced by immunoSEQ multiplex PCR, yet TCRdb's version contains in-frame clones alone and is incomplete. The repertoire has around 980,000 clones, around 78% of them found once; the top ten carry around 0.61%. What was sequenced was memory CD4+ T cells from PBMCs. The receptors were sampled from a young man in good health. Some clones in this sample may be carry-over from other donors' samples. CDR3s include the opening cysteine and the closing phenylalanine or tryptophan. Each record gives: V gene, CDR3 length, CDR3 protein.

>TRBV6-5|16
CASSYADRGLGDTQYF
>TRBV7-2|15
CASSLSGGQGLEAFF
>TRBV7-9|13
CASSLERRTEAFF
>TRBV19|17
CASSIGGRGIRSLGQYF
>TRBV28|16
CASIVRSFTNTGELFF
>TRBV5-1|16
CASSSMTASSYNEQFF
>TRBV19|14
CASSTTGGDQPQHF
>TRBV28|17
CASSLWRLGDNTGELFF
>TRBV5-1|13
CASSHAPSYEQYF
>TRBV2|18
CASSEGLAGGKDYNEQFF
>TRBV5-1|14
CASSLGSHNSPLHF
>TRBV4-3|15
CASSQEIRSVETQYF
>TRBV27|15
CASSLISSGNNEQFF
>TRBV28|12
CASIGGGTEAFF
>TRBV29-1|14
CSVRVGLHTDTQYF
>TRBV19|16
CASSIGAAGLSYEQYF
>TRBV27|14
CASGLWGVGTEAFF